Listed below are T cell receptor beta chains from one sample, sequenced in a study of blood T cell repertoires in COVID-19. Sequencing was performed with immunoSEQ multiplex PCR; in TCRdb, only in-frame clones are kept and a portion is missing. The table lists 150,000 to 200,000 clones, 76% of them singletons. Sequenced: PBMCs or T cells enriched from blood (not recorded which). The receptors come from a woman aged 45-60 years with acute COVID-19. Each CDR3 is given with its conserved first and last residue. Fields, in order: D gene, V gene, J gene, clone size, CDR3 protein, CDR3 DNA. A D gene is named only where the DNA matches it firmly. Rows give clone size only sometimes, using once, few, many, or a class for an expanded clone.

D: TRBD1; V: TRBV7-6; J: TRBJ2-2; size: NA; CDR3: CASRRQGGSGELFF; DNA: TGTGCCAGCAGAAGACAGGGTGGATCCGGGGAGCTGTTTTTT
D: NA; V: TRBV21-1; J: TRBJ1-5; size: few; CDR3: CASSNHPGDNQPQHF; DNA: TGTGCCAGCAGCAATCATCCAGGGGACAATCAGCCCCAGCATTTT
D: NA; V: TRBV12-3/TRBV12-4; J: TRBJ1-3; size: NA; CDR3: CAATGTNTIYF; DNA: TGTGCCGCCACAGGGACAAACACCATATATTTT
D: TRBD1; V: TRBV2; J: TRBJ1-1; size: once; CDR3: CASRPDRGPEAFF; DNA: TGTGCCAGCAGGCCCGACAGGGGCCCTGAAGCTTTCTTT
D: TRBD2; V: TRBV2; J: TRBJ2-3; size: NA; CDR3: CASTPVRTSGLNTDTQYF; DNA: TGTGCCAGCACCCCCGTCAGGACTAGCGGGCTCAACACAGATACGCAGTATTTT
D: TRBD1; V: TRBV5-5; J: TRBJ1-6; size: NA; CDR3: CASSSGAGTGGQPLHF; DNA: TGTGCCAGCAGCTCTGGGGCCGGGACAGGGGGCCAACCCCTCCACTTT
D: NA; V: TRBV4-1; J: TRBJ1-1; size: NA; CDR3: CASSQASGGRTEAFF; DNA: TGCGCCAGCAGCCAAGCCTCTGGAGGCCGGACTGAAGCTTTCTTT
D: TRBD1; V: TRBV6-5; J: TRBJ1-2; size: NA; CDR3: CASSYDGTGGSGYTF; DNA: TGTGCCAGCAGTTACGACGGGACAGGGGGCTCTGGCTACACCTTC
D: NA; V: TRBV19; J: TRBJ2-6; size: NA; CDR3: CASSPGWSGANVLTF; DNA: TGTGCCAGTAGCCCCGGGTGGTCTGGGGCCAACGTCCTGACTTTC
D: TRBD1; V: TRBV27; J: TRBJ1-1; size: NA; CDR3: CATGQGLTNTEAFF; DNA: TGTGCCACCGGACAGGGTTTGACGAACACTGAAGCTTTCTTT
D: TRBD1; V: TRBV2; J: TRBJ2-5; size: NA; CDR3: CASNSNQGAKETQYF; DNA: TGTGCCAGCAACTCGAATCAGGGGGCGAAGGAGACCCAGTACTTC
D: NA; V: TRBV5-6; J: TRBJ1-2; size: NA; CDR3: CASSRGGGYTF; DNA: TGTGCCAGCAGCCGTGGAGGTGGCTACACCTTC
D: NA; V: TRBV6-5; J: TRBJ1-2; size: NA; CDR3: CASRSPGRANYGYTF; DNA: TGTGCCAGCAGATCCCCGGGCAGGGCTAACTATGGCTACACCTTC
D: TRBD1; V: TRBV29-1; J: TRBJ1-1; size: NA; CDR3: CSVEGQGGAEAFF; DNA: TGCAGCGTTGAAGGACAGGGGGGAGCTGAAGCTTTCTTT
D: NA; V: TRBV28; J: TRBJ1-5; size: NA; CDR3: CASSSLYQPQHF; DNA: TGTGCCAGCAGTAGCTTGTATCAGCCCCAGCATTTT
D: NA; V: TRBV24-1; J: TRBJ2-5; size: NA; CDR3: CATSAKAGPETQYF; DNA: TGTGCCACCAGTGCAAAGGCAGGGCCAGAGACCCAGTACTTC
D: NA; V: TRBV6-5; J: TRBJ1-5; size: NA; CDR3: CASSRQINQPQHF; DNA: TGTGCCAGCAGTCGACAGATAAATCAGCCCCAGCATTTT
D: NA; V: TRBV7-9; J: TRBJ1-1; size: NA; CDR3: CASRLGEAEAFF; DNA: TGTGCCAGCAGACTAGGGGAGGCTGAAGCTTTCTTT
D: NA; V: TRBV6-2/TRBV6-3; J: TRBJ1-5; size: few; CDR3: CASSAGGGVSNQPQHF; DNA: TGTGCCAGCAGCGCTGGCGGGGGCGTAAGCAATCAGCCCCAGCATTTT
D: NA; V: TRBV14; J: TRBJ2-6; size: NA; CDR3: CASSRGTNVLTF; DNA: TGTGCCAGCTCCCGAGGGACCAACGTCCTGACTTTC
D: NA; V: TRBV7-2; J: TRBJ2-5; size: few; CDR3: CASSFRSGAQYF; DNA: TGTGCCAGCAGCTTCAGGTCCGGGGCCCAGTACTTC
D: NA; V: TRBV6-5; J: TRBJ1-1; size: NA; CDR3: CASRMEVDTEAFF; DNA: TGTGCCAGCAGAATGGAGGTGGACACTGAAGCTTTCTTT
D: TRBD1; V: TRBV4-1; J: TRBJ1-1; size: NA; CDR3: CASSPGTDRNTEAFF; DNA: TGCGCCAGCAGCCCTGGGACAGACAGGAACACTGAAGCTTTCTTT
D: NA; V: TRBV7-9; J: TRBJ1-4; size: few; CDR3: CASSLARGLGEKLFF; DNA: TGTGCCAGCAGCTTAGCGCGCGGGTTAGGAGAAAAACTGTTTTTT
D: TRBD1; V: TRBV5-1; J: TRBJ2-2; size: few; CDR3: CATRAGQAAGELFF; DNA: TGCGCCACTCGCGCGGGACAGGCGGCCGGGGAGCTGTTTTTT
D: TRBD2; V: TRBV7-8; J: TRBJ2-5; size: NA; CDR3: CASSLAEWRETQETQYF; DNA: TGTGCCAGCAGCTTAGCAGAATGGCGGGAGACCCAAGAGACCCAGTACTTC